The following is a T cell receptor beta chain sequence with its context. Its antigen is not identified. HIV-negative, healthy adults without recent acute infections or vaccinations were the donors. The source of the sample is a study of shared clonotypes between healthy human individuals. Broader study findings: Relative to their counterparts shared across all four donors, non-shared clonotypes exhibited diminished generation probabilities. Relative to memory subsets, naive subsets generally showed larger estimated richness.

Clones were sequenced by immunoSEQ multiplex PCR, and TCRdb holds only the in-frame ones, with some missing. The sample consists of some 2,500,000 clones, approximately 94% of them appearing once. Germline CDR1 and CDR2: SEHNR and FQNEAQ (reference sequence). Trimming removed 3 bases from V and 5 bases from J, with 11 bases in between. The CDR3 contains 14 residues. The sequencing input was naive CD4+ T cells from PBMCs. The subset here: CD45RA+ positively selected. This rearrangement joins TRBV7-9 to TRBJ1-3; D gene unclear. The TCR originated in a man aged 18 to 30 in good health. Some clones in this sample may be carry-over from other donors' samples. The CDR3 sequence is CASSLNGVRNTIYF. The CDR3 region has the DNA TGTGCCAGCAGCTTGAATGGAGTGAGAAACACCATATATTTT.